This passage covers 23 T cell receptor beta chains from one sample sequenced in a study of blood T cell repertoires in COVID-19. Assay: immunoSEQ multiplex PCR; the TCRdb copy retains only in-frame clones and omits some. The sample lists about 170,000 clones, 84% occurring once. The source material was peripheral blood. The receptors stem from a woman in her sixties or seventies with COVID-19, enrolled during active disease.

The rearrangement links TRBV7-9 to TRBJ2-2; D remains ambiguous. CDR1 and CDR2 from the germline V gene are SEHNR and FQNEAQ (reference sequence). The CDR3 length is 13 residues. V was pared by 2 bases and J by 3 bases, with 4 bases between. CDR3 region: CASSLFDTGELFF. CDR3 DNA: TGTGCCAGCAGCTTATTCGACACCGGGGAGCTGTTTTTT.

With respect to this clone: Its ends do not fully match the called genes, so a read error is possible. The rearrangement links TRBV7-7 to TRBJ2-2; D is undetermined. The CDR3 has 14 residues. CDR1 and CDR2 from the germline V gene are SSHAT and FNYEAQ (reference sequence). As DNA, the CDR3 is TGTGCTAGCAGCTTTTCTTACGAGACCGGGGAGCTGTTTTTT. Amino acids: CASSFSYETGELFF.

The sample holds a few counts of this clone. This chain uses TRBV21-1 with TRBJ1-5; the table names TRBD1, a call not compared with the DNA. TRBV21-1 is classified as a pseudogene. The CDR3 covers 21 residues. The CDR3 nucleotides read TGTGCCAGCAGCAAGATTCCCCAGCCGGGACAGGGGGCAGCCTTATATCAGCCCCAGCATTTT. It specifies CASSKIPQPGQGAALYQPQHF.

Only a few counts were recorded for this clone. The chain is built from TRBV6-6 and TRBJ2-3; 11 nucleotides agree with TRBD2. The V segment lost 6 bases and the J segment 2 bases; nucleotides outside the gene matches: 7. The CDR3 is 16 residues long. The V gene's germline CDR1 is MNHNY and CDR2 SVGAGI (reference sequence). CDR3 bases: TGTGCCAGCAGGGGGACTAGCGGACGGACCACAGATACGCAGTATTTT. It encodes CASRGTSGRTTDTQYF.

As to this clone: At one end, the junction sequence differs from germline, possibly due to a read error. The V call is TRBV7-7, the J call TRBJ2-3; the D gene is possibly TRBD2 (6 bases). Germline V gene lookup returns CDR1 SSHAT and CDR2 FNYEAQ (reference sequence). The CDR3 extends over 15 amino acids. The CDR3 protein is CASSPMDYSTDTQYF. Here the CDR3 DNA reads TGTGCTAGCAGCCCTATGGACTATAGCACAGATACGCAGTATTTT.

This clone was observed a single time. The chain couples TRBV7-9 to TRBJ2-3, with TRBD1 matching 8 bases. Looked up from germline, CDR1 is SEHNR and CDR2 is FQNEAQ (reference sequence). V was pared by 6 bases and J by 7 bases, with 6 bases of the junction left unmatched. CDR3 length: 13 amino acids. In DNA form, the CDR3 reads TGTGCCAGCAGTCCCGGGACAGGATATACGCAGTATTTT. The encoded protein is CASSPGTGYTQYF.

The chain employs TRBV11-2 and TRBJ2-1, with 10 bases identical to TRBD2. Germline lookup yields CDR1 SGHAT and CDR2 FQNNGV. The CDR3 extends over 15 amino acids. V shed 2 bases and J 3 bases; nucleotides not matched to a gene: 1. The DNA for the CDR3 is TGTGCCAGCAGCTTAACTAGCGGGAACTACAATGAGCAGTTCTTC. This codes for CASSLTSGNYNEQFF.

This chain uses TRBV24-1 with TRBJ2-1; TRBD1 aligns across 9 bases. The CDR3 has 15 residues. J lost 8 bases, V lost 3 bases, and 7 bases had no gene match. Germline V gene sequence: CDR1 KGHDR, CDR2 SFDVKD. CDR3 region: CATSDGGTGWYEQFF. In nucleotides, the CDR3 is TGTGCCACCAGTGATGGGGGGACAGGGTGGTATGAGCAGTTCTTC.

The chain recombines TRBV2 with TRBJ1-6; D not resolved. The V end was cut by 10 bases, the J end by 7 bases, with 17 bases between. The CDR3 extends over 14 amino acids. Germline assignment: CDR1 SNHLY and CDR2 FYNNEI. In DNA, the CDR3 is TGTGCCATCCCTCTCGGACTGAAGAATTCACCCCTCCACTTT. Protein product: CAIPLGLKNSPLHF.

This clone has only a few counts. V is TRBV6-6 and J is TRBJ1-2; D unresolved. The V gene's germline CDR1 is MNHNY and CDR2 SVGAGI (reference sequence). The CDR3 is 14 amino acids. Trimming cost V 0 bases and J 8 bases, with 13 bases left between them. CDR3 nucleotide sequence: TGTGCCAGCAGTTACTCAAGAGGGATGGGCGGCTACACCTTC. It encodes CASSYSRGMGGYTF.

The CDR3 nucleotides read TGTGCCTGGAGTGTTGGGACAGGGTTAGAGACCCAGTACTTC. Encoded protein: CAWSVGTGLETQYF. The chain couples TRBV30 to TRBJ2-5; 9 bases agree with TRBD1. In germline, CDR1 is GTSNPN, CDR2 SVGIG (reference sequence). V shed 0 bases, J shed 4 bases, and the junction held 3 bases outside the gene matches. The length of the CDR3 is 14 residues.

J is TRBJ1-2 and V is TRBV7-2; unclear D gene. Trimming left V 1 base short and J 5 bases short, with 11 bases between. The V gene's germline CDR1 is SGHTA and CDR2 FQGNSA. This CDR3 contains 14 residues. The CDR3 spells CASSLGALLYGYTF. DNA of the CDR3: TGTGCCAGCAGCTTAGGTGCTCTCCTATATGGCTACACCTTC.

Of note for this clone: Other DNA sequences of this sample code for an identical CDR3. The J gene is TRBJ1-1, the V gene TRBV29-1, with D hard to call. This CDR3 spans 13 amino acids. V gave up 1 base and J gave up 1 base, with 7 bases separating them. The germline V gene encodes CDR1 SQVTM and CDR2 ANQGSEA. CDR3 in amino acids: CSVEVQANTEAFF. The CDR3 DNA reads as TGCAGCGTTGAAGTGCAGGCGAACACTGAAGCTTTCTTT.

This clone was seen just once. The chain links TRBV29-1 to TRBJ1-6; 8 bases agree with TRBD1. Germline V gives CDR1 SQVTM, CDR2 ANQGSEA. V lost 6 bases to trimming and J lost 9 bases; unmatched junction nucleotides: 7. This CDR3 is 13 amino acids long. CDR3 region: CSVRTGKFSPLHF. In DNA, the CDR3 is TGCAGCGTCCGGACAGGGAAGTTTTCACCCCTCCACTTT.

The sample holds one count of this clone. The chain uses TRBV2 and TRBJ2-7, with 9 bases matching TRBD2. CDR1 SNHLY and CDR2 FYNNEI come from the germline V gene. V was pared by 4 bases and J by 6 bases, with 10 bases of the junction left unmatched. The CDR3 contains 15 residues. CDR3 amino acids: CASSVKRGAPGEQYV. The CDR3 DNA follows: TGTGCCAGCAGTGTTAAGCGGGGGGCCCCGGGCGAGCAGTACGTC.

This clone has just a few counts. The V and J genes are TRBV7-2 and TRBJ1-1; no firm D call. Germline V gene data show CDR1 as SGHTA and CDR2 as FQGNSA. V lost 4 bases, J lost 7 bases, and 13 bases lay in between. The CDR3 totals 13 residues. CDR3 coding DNA: TGTGCCAGCAGCTCCCGAGGAACGAATGAAGCTTTCTTT. It is translated as CASSSRGTNEAFF.

The chain has TRBV5-6 and TRBJ1-2; tentatively, D is TRBD1 (5 bases). CDR3 size: 13 residues. Deletions cut 1 base from V and 4 bases from J, with 8 bases between. The germline CDR1 and CDR2 sequences are SGHDT and YYEEEE. The CDR3 here is CASSLRGLYGYTF. The CDR3 nucleotides are TGTGCCAGCAGCTTGAGGGGCCTCTATGGCTACACCTTC.

This chain uses TRBV11-3 with TRBJ2-2; 8 bases align to TRBD1. CDR1 is SGHNT, CDR2 YENEEA, per germline. V shed 2 bases, J shed 6 bases, and the junction held 5 bases outside the gene matches. The CDR3 covers 15 residues. The CDR3, as DNA: TGTGCCAGCAGCTTAAACACAGGGGGAGCCGGGGAGCTGTTTTTT. It is translated as CASSLNTGGAGELFF.

The chain couples TRBV6-5 to TRBJ2-7, with D hard to call. The CDR3 sequence is 11 residues long. Trimming pared 8 bases from V and 2 bases from J, leaving 7 bases between. CDR1 and CDR2 (germline): MNHEY, SVGAGI. The CDR3: CASGPTYEQYV. In nucleotides, the CDR3 is TGTGCCAGCGGGCCAACCTACGAGCAGTACGTC.

CDR3 sequence: CASSSPAGGNTIYF. CDR3 nucleotides: TGTGCCAGCAGTTCCCCAGCAGGGGGAAACACCATATATTTT. The V call is TRBV28, the J call TRBJ1-3; maybe TRBD1 (5 bases). The CDR3 sequence is 14 residues long. Trimming took off 4 bases at V and 4 bases at J, with 11 bases between the two ends. Germline V lookup: CDR1 MDHEN, CDR2 SYDVKM.

The chain links TRBV10-3 to TRBJ2-4; a possible D gene is TRBD1 (5 bases). In germline, CDR1 is ENHRY, CDR2 SYGVKD. This CDR3 is built from 13 residues. The V end lost 6 bases, the J end lost 5 bases, and 11 bases lay between the germline ends. In DNA form, the CDR3 reads TGTGCCATCAGGGCCAGGGTAGAAAACATTCAGTACTTC. This sequence encodes CAIRARVENIQYF.

The chain links TRBV6-1 to TRBJ1-6; possible D gene TRBD1, 6 bases. V lost 3 bases and J lost 2, with 17 bases in between. Germline-derived CDR1 and CDR2 are MNHNS and SASEGT. The CDR3 runs 18 residues. CDR3 residues: CASSEEVTGSAYNSPLHF. CDR3 sequence (DNA): TGTGCCAGCAGTGAGGAAGTCACAGGGAGCGCCTATAATTCACCCCTCCACTTT.

The chain is built from TRBV13 and TRBJ2-1; 7 nucleotides agree with TRBD2. This CDR3 contains 18 residues. Per germline, CDR1 PRHDT and CDR2 FYEKMQ (reference sequence). The V segment lost 8 bases and the J segment 0 bases; nucleotides outside the gene matches: 16. The CDR3 sequence is CASSPTPGLDPSYNEQFF. CDR3 in DNA: TGTGCCAGCTCGCCCACACCCGGACTAGACCCCTCCTACAATGAGCAGTTCTTC.